One sample yielded the 8 T cell receptor beta chains listed below, sequenced in a study of T cell responses to AZD1222 COVID-19 vaccine. Method: immunoSEQ multiplex PCR; TCRdb's copy keeps in-frame clones and lacks some. Of roughly 49,000 clones in the sample, about nine tenths were seen once. Sequencing was performed on peripheral blood, taken 28 days after the second AZD1222 dose. The receptors shown here come from an adult who received the AZD1222 COVID-19 vaccine.

The chain uses TRBV10-3 and TRBJ2-3; no definite D call. Trimming took off 8 bases at V and 0 bases at J, with 9 bases between the two ends. There are 13 residues in the CDR3. Germline V gene lookup returns CDR1 ENHRY and CDR2 SYGVKD. In nucleotides, the CDR3 is TGTGCCATCGGAGAAGGGAGCACAGATACGCAGTATTTT. It encodes CAIGEGSTDTQYF.

J is TRBJ2-7 and V is TRBV5-1, with 8 bases that match TRBD1. Per germline, CDR1 SGHRS and CDR2 YFSETQ. J was trimmed by 3 bases and V by 5 bases; bases with no gene match: 4. This CDR3 is 13 amino acids long. The CDR3 here is CASSSGQGYEQYF. The DNA of the CDR3 is TGCGCCAGCAGTTCCGGACAGGGCTACGAGCAGTACTTC.

CDR3 region: CASSLGAADTQYF. CDR3 nucleotide sequence: TGTGCCAGCAGTCTGGGGGCGGCAGATACGCAGTATTTT. The chain couples TRBV12-3 or TRBV12-4 to TRBJ2-3; possibly TRBD1 for D (6 bases). V lost 5 bases to trimming and J lost 4 bases, with 10 bases between them. The CDR3 spans 13 residues.

The chain is built from TRBV5-4 and TRBJ2-2; 10 bases map to TRBD2. J gave up 3 bases and V 4 bases, and 9 bases lay outside the gene matches. The germline V gene has CDR1 SGHNT and CDR2 YYREEE (reference sequence). The CDR3 is 17 residues long. The CDR3 DNA is TGTGCCAGCAGCCCTCCCGGGACTAGCGACTACACCGGGGAGCTGTTTTTT. The encoded protein is CASSPPGTSDYTGELFF.

J is TRBJ2-2 and V is TRBV9; D might be TRBD1 (6 bases). V shed 0 bases and J shed 4 bases, with 10 bases lying between them. The length of the CDR3 is 15 residues. Germline CDR1 SGDLS, CDR2 YYNGEE. The CDR3 loop reads CASSVGQVSTGELFF. The CDR3 coding sequence is TGTGCCAGCAGCGTAGGACAGGTTTCCACCGGGGAGCTGTTTTTT.

The chain combines TRBV5-4 with TRBJ2-7, with a weak D call TRBD1 (5 bases). The length of the CDR3 is 13 residues. Germline V gene sequence: CDR1 SGHNT, CDR2 YYREEE (reference sequence). Trimming took off 4 bases at V and 7 bases at J, with 15 bases between the two ends. The CDR3 reads CASSNKGPPEQYF. The CDR3, as DNA: TGTGCCAGCAGCAATAAGGGGCCTCCGGAGCAGTACTTC.

The chain employs TRBV2 and TRBJ1-6, with no clear D. The ends were cut back, 2 bases at V and 8 bases at J, with 13 bases in the middle. Germline V lookup: CDR1 SNHLY, CDR2 FYNNEI. CDR3 length: 15 residues. CDR3 amino acids: CASSESPGGYSPLHF. In DNA, the CDR3 is TGTGCCAGCAGTGAAAGTCCGGGCGGATATTCACCCCTCCACTTT.

This clone has just one count. The chain combines TRBV11-2 with TRBJ2-2; 14 positions agree with TRBD2. CDR1 and CDR2 from the germline V gene are SGHAT and FQNNGV. This CDR3 has 16 amino acids. The junction had 6 bases not matched to a gene; V was cut back by 6 bases and J by 6 bases. CDR3 sequence reads: CASSSGTSGGAGELFF. The DNA for the CDR3 is TGTGCCAGCAGTTCTGGGACTAGCGGGGGCGCCGGGGAGCTGTTTTTT.